A single sample gave rise to the 30 T cell receptor beta chains below, sequenced in a study of OX40 agonist ivuxolimab in advanced cancers. Sequenced by immunoSEQ multiplex PCR; TCRdb stores in-frame clones only, minus some. The data show over 50,000 clones, more than 85% seen once. The sequences come from CD4+ or CD8+ T cells sorted from blood, collected in a trial of the OX40 agonist ivuxolimab. All receptors come from an adult with an advanced solid tumor such as melanoma, head and neck, liver or kidney cancer.

CDR3 in amino acids: CASSPPGGRGNTIYF. The CDR3 DNA sequence: TGTGCCAGCAGCCCCCCCGGGGGGAGAGGAAACACCATATATTTT. The V and J genes are TRBV13 and TRBJ1-3, with TRBD1 as a possible D gene (5 bases). Germline lookup yields CDR1 PRHDT and CDR2 FYEKMQ (reference sequence). V lost 5 bases to trimming and J lost 4 bases, with 15 bases between them. The CDR3 is 15 residues long.

This chain's CDR3 is CAITESAGGYGYTF. In DNA form, the CDR3 reads TGTGCCATCACCGAGTCGGCAGGGGGCTATGGCTACACCTTC. The V and J genes are TRBV10-3 and TRBJ1-2; 7 bases align to TRBD1. Per germline, CDR1 ENHRY and CDR2 SYGVKD. This CDR3 spans 14 amino acids. With V trimmed by 7 bases and J by 4 bases, 9 bases remained unmatched.

The chain recombines TRBV7-3 with TRBJ2-1, with 7 bases fitting TRBD1. Germline V CDR1 and CDR2: SGHTA, FQGTGA. The CDR3 is made up of 16 amino acids. V gave up 1 base and J gave up 5 bases; unmatched junction bases: 8. This CDR3 reads CASSLIGGGLDNEQFF. Here the CDR3 DNA reads TGTGCCAGCAGCTTAATAGGGGGCGGACTGGACAATGAGCAGTTCTTC.

CDR3 residues: CASSGGGVEKLFF. The CDR3 region has the DNA TGTGCCAGCAGCGGAGGGGGCGTTGAAAAACTGTTTTTT. The V gene is TRBV5-6, the J gene TRBJ1-4, with 7 bases matching TRBD1. The V segment lost 4 bases and the J segment 7 bases; nucleotides outside the gene matches: 4. Germline CDR1 is SGHDT and CDR2 is YYEEEE. There are 13 residues in the CDR3.

CDR3 sequence: CASSLAGGEQFF. The CDR3 DNA reads as TGTGCCAGCAGCTTAGCGGGGGGGGAGCAGTTCTTC. The chain carries TRBV11-3 and TRBJ2-1; 8 bases align to TRBD2. The CDR3 runs to 12 residues. Per the germline V gene, CDR1 is SGHNT and CDR2 is YENEEA. The V gene end was trimmed by 1 base and the J gene end by 10 bases; junction bases not matched to a gene: 0.

The gene calls are TRBV29-1 and TRBJ2-7; TRBD1 might be the D (6 bases). The V gene's germline CDR1 is SQVTM and CDR2 ANQGSEA. This CDR3 has 15 amino acids. V lost 4 bases and J lost 5, with 21 bases in between. CDR3 region: CSVVPGDTPEHEQYF. The DNA of the CDR3 is TGCAGCGTTGTGCCCGGGGACACCCCAGAACACGAGCAGTACTTC.

This chain joins TRBV29-1 and TRBJ2-1, with D possibly TRBD1 on 5 matching bases. This CDR3 is 12 amino acids long. CDR1 is SQVTM and CDR2 is ANQGSEA in the germline V gene. V gave up 5 bases and J gave up 7 bases, with 12 bases separating them. This chain's CDR3 is CSVRWTMNEQFF. Written as DNA, the CDR3 is TGCAGCGTTCGATGGACAATGAATGAGCAGTTCTTC.

The chain joins TRBV7-9 to TRBJ2-3, with 9 nucleotides matching TRBD2. The CDR3 is made up of 17 amino acids. With V trimmed by 1 base and J by 2 bases, 7 bases remained unmatched. Germline CDR1 is SEHNR and CDR2 is FQNEAQ (reference sequence). In nucleotides, the CDR3 is TGTGCCAGCAGCTTAGTTTTTGGCGGGGGGGACACAGATACGCAGTATTTT. Amino acids: CASSLVFGGGDTDTQYF.

The genes are TRBV5-4 and TRBJ1-5, with D maybe TRBD1 (5 bases). CDR1 SGHNT and CDR2 YYREEE come from the germline V gene (reference sequence). This CDR3 is built from 14 residues. Trimming stripped 0 bases from V and 2 bases from J, with 6 bases between. The CDR3 nucleotides are TGTGCCAGCAGCTTGGCGGGGGGCAATCAGCCCCAGCATTTT. Protein: CASSLAGGNQPQHF.

The genes are TRBV6-5 and TRBJ2-1; D unresolved. Trimming cost V 8 bases and J 0 bases, with 5 bases left between them. The CDR3 totals 12 residues. The V gene's germline CDR1 is MNHEY and CDR2 SVGAGI. The CDR3 spells CASHSSYNEQFF. CDR3 nucleotide sequence: TGTGCCAGCCACAGCTCCTACAATGAGCAGTTCTTC.

There are a few counts of this clone. The chain links TRBV19 to TRBJ1-5; no reliable D call. CDR3 length equals 15 residues. Germline V CDR1 and CDR2: LNHDA, SQIVND (reference sequence). Trimming took off 1 base at V and 0 bases at J, with 7 bases between the two ends. CDR3 sequence: CASSIGEISNQPQHF. Written as DNA, the CDR3 is TGTGCCAGTAGTATAGGGGAGATTAGCAATCAGCCCCAGCATTTT.

The rearrangement links TRBV19 to TRBJ2-7; the D gene is possibly TRBD1 (6 bases). Germline V gene data show CDR1 as LNHDA and CDR2 as SQIVND (reference sequence). This CDR3 is built from 11 residues. Trimming left V 9 bases short and J 6 bases short, with 12 bases between. The CDR3 loop reads CASQAGVEQYF. The CDR3 region has the DNA TGTGCCAGCCAAGCAGGGGTCGAGCAGTACTTC.

This clone was recorded once. The chain links TRBV5-1 to TRBJ2-7, with 7 bases identical to TRBD2. Germline assignment: CDR1 SGHRS and CDR2 YFSETQ. The length of the CDR3 is 14 residues. V was clipped by 0 bases and J by 2 bases; unmatched bases: 2. DNA of the CDR3: TGCGCCAGCAGCTTGGGGGAGGGACCCTACGAGCAGTACTTC. Translating gives CASSLGEGPYEQYF.

V and J are TRBV11-2 and TRBJ2-1, with 10 bases aligning to TRBD2. Germline V gene sequence: CDR1 SGHAT, CDR2 FQNNGV. This CDR3 contains 16 residues. Trimming cost V 6 bases and J 3 bases; bases outside gene matches: 8. The CDR3 bases are TGTGCCAGCAGTCGAACCGGGACTAGCGTCTACAATGAGCAGTTCTTC. Protein product: CASSRTGTSVYNEQFF.

The rearrangement links TRBV7-9 to TRBJ2-2, with TRBD1 matching over 7 bases. The junction had 12 bases not matched to a gene; V was cut back by 4 bases and J by 7 bases. There are 16 residues in the CDR3. CDR1 and CDR2 (germline): SEHNR, FQNEAQ (reference sequence). CDR3 coding DNA: TGTGCCAGCAGCTCGCCCCGGGACAGCAACGGCGGGGAGCTGTTTTTT. This codes for CASSSPRDSNGGELFF. Variable domain in full (rest from reference TRBV7-9 and TRBJ2-2): DTGVSQNPRHKITKRGQNVTFRCDPISEHNRLYWYRQTLGQGPEFLTYFQNEAQLEKSRLLSDRFSAERPKGSFSTLEIQRTEQGDSAMYLCASSSPRDSNGGELFFGEGSRLTVL.

The V gene is TRBV5-6, the J gene TRBJ2-5; D may be TRBD2 (5 bases). The length of the CDR3 is 15 residues. Trimming removed 0 bases from V and 1 base from J, with 10 bases in between. The V gene's germline CDR1 is SGHDT and CDR2 YYEEEE. The CDR3 spells CASSLAASPQETQYF. The CDR3 DNA reads TGTGCCAGCAGCTTGGCAGCTAGCCCCCAAGAGACCCAGTACTTC.

The J gene is TRBJ2-7, the V gene TRBV7-2; 9 positions agree with TRBD1. This CDR3 contains 14 residues. V was clipped by 4 bases and J by 2 bases; unmatched bases: 3. Per germline, CDR1 SGHTA and CDR2 FQGNSA. CDR3 nucleotides: TGTGCCAGCAGCTGGGACAGGGCAGCCTACGAGCAGTACTTC. This encodes CASSWDRAAYEQYF.

The chain links TRBV9 to TRBJ2-1, with D possibly being TRBD2 (6 bases). Per germline, CDR1 SGDLS and CDR2 YYNGEE. Trimming took off 0 bases at V and 3 bases at J, with 10 bases between the two ends. The CDR3 consists of 15 residues. The CDR3 bases are TGTGCCAGCAGCGTAGGTCGGGACTTCTACAATGAGCAGTTCTTC. It codes for CASSVGRDFYNEQFF. Filled out from reference TRBV9 and TRBJ2-1, the complete variable domain reads DSGVTQTPKHLITATGQRVTLRCSPRSGDLSVYWYQQSLDQGLQFLIQYYNGEERAKGNILERFSAQQFPDLHSELNLSSLELGDSALYFCASSVGRDFYNEQFFGPGTRLTVL.

This clone has a single count. The rearrangement links TRBV4-1 to TRBJ2-2; D gene uncertain. Germline CDR1 is MGHRA and CDR2 is YSYEKL. Trimming took off 6 bases at V and 6 bases at J, with 20 bases between the two ends. This CDR3 region has 16 residues. CDR3 region: CASSLMGMGNPGELFF. The CDR3 DNA is TGCGCCAGCAGTTTGATGGGGATGGGGAATCCCGGGGAGCTGTTTTTT.

J is TRBJ2-3 and V is TRBV5-1; possibly TRBD2 for D (5 bases). The germline V and J ends were trimmed by 4 bases and 2 bases, with 11 bases remaining between them. The germline V gene encodes CDR1 SGHRS and CDR2 YFSETQ. The CDR3 is 14 residues long. This CDR3 reads CASSLLDLTDTQYF. In DNA form, the CDR3 reads TGCGCCAGCAGCCTACTAGACCTCACAGATACGCAGTATTTT. The whole variable domain, remainder taken from reference TRBV5-1 and TRBJ2-3, is KAGVTQTPRYLIKTRGQQVTLSCSPISGHRSVSWYQQTPGQGLQFLFEYFSETQRNKGNFPGRFSGRQFSNSRSEMNVSTLELGDSALYLCASSLLDLTDTQYFGPGTRLTVL.

The V and J genes are TRBV7-6 and TRBJ2-7; TRBD1 agrees at 7 bases. This CDR3 has 15 residues. The germline V gene encodes CDR1 SGHVS and CDR2 FNYEAQ. V lost 2 bases, J lost 3 bases, and 7 bases stayed unmatched. The CDR3 is CASSLKGAGGYEQYF. CDR3 DNA sequence: TGTGCCAGCAGCTTAAAGGGCGCAGGGGGCTACGAGCAGTACTTC.

The chain has TRBV9 and TRBJ1-2; 7 bases are shared with TRBD1. CDR1 and CDR2 from the germline V gene are SGDLS and YYNGEE. The CDR3 is made up of 17 amino acids. V dropped 4 bases and J dropped 2; count of bases not matched to a gene: 14. The CDR3 loop reads CASSQKLTTGQNYGYTF. CDR3 sequence (DNA): TGTGCCAGCAGCCAGAAATTAACCACGGGACAGAACTATGGCTACACCTTC.

Remarks on this clone: The junction shows a germline mismatch at one end, possibly a read error. The rearrangement links TRBV27 to TRBJ1-1; unclear D gene. Germline CDR1 and CDR2: MNHEY and SMNVEV (reference sequence). The CDR3 sequence is 14 residues long. The CDR3 loop is CASRLSGPNTEAFF. The CDR3 DNA follows: TGTGCCAGCAGATTATCCGGGCCGAACACTGAAGCTTTCTTT.

The rearrangement uses TRBV6-1 and TRBJ2-1, with 11 bases lining up with TRBD2. The CDR3 is 16 residues long. The junction had 10 bases not matched to a gene; V was cut back by 6 bases and J by 6 bases. Germline assignment: CDR1 MNHNS and CDR2 SASEGT. CDR3 DNA: TGTGCCAGCAGAGAATATAGCGGGGGGGCTCTCAATGAGCAGTTCTTC. Translating it yields CASREYSGGALNEQFF.

The chain links TRBV7-6 to TRBJ2-3; D is ambiguous. The V end lost 0 bases, the J end lost 6 bases, and 7 bases lay between the germline ends. There are 13 residues in the CDR3. Germline V gives CDR1 SGHVS, CDR2 FNYEAQ. CDR3 amino acids: CASSLADGDTQYF. The CDR3, as DNA: TGTGCCAGCAGCTTAGCGGACGGGGATACGCAGTATTTT. Complete variable domain (other parts from reference TRBV7-6 and TRBJ2-3): GAGVSQSPRYKVTKRGQDVALRCDPISGHVSLYWYRQALGQGPEFLTYFNYEAQQDKSGLPNDRFSAERPEGSISTLTIQRTEQRDSAMYRCASSLADGDTQYFGPGTRLTVL.

The CDR3 reads CASSAGGNSNQPQHF. The CDR3 DNA follows: TGTGCCAGCAGTGCAGGGGGCAATAGCAATCAGCCCCAGCATTTT. The chain combines TRBV9 with TRBJ1-5; 8 bases are shared with TRBD1. The V segment lost 5 bases and the J segment 0 bases; nucleotides outside the gene matches: 4. Per the germline V gene, CDR1 is SGDLS and CDR2 is YYNGEE. This CDR3 is built from 15 residues.

The chain uses TRBV11-2 and TRBJ2-7, with D perhaps matching TRBD2 (5 bases). V lost 5 bases and J lost 3, with 14 bases in between. The CDR3 consists of 14 residues. The V gene's germline CDR1 is SGHAT and CDR2 FQNNGV. This chain's CDR3 is CASSDGQGLYEQYF. CDR3 nucleotide sequence: TGTGCCAGCAGCGACGGGCAAGGACTCTACGAGCAGTACTTC.

This sequence joins TRBV5-1 and TRBJ2-7; no definite D call. The length of the CDR3 is 12 residues. The V gene's germline CDR1 is SGHRS and CDR2 YFSETQ. The V end was cut by 4 bases, the J end by 6 bases, with 11 bases between. The CDR3 nucleotides are TGCGCCAGCAGCATCGATGGGGTCGAGCAGTACTTC. Translation gives CASSIDGVEQYF.

This clone was observed a single time. The J gene is TRBJ2-7, the V gene TRBV2; TRBD2 aligns across 9 bases. The CDR3 is 17 amino acids. Germline V gene lookup returns CDR1 SNHLY and CDR2 FYNNEI. V shed 3 bases and J 4 bases; nucleotides not matched to a gene: 13. CDR3 nucleotides: TGTGCCAGCAGTGATGATAGCTTCGGGCTAGCGGGATACGAGCAGTACTTC. Its translation: CASSDDSFGLAGYEQYF.

The chain is built from TRBV11-2 and TRBJ2-7; D might be TRBD2 (6 bases). Germline-derived CDR1 and CDR2 are SGHAT and FQNNGV. CDR3 size: 14 residues. The V end lost 0 bases, the J end lost 3 bases, and 9 bases lay between the germline ends. The CDR3 reads CASSLESSDYEQYF. The CDR3 DNA reads as TGTGCCAGCAGCTTAGAGTCTAGCGACTACGAGCAGTACTTC.